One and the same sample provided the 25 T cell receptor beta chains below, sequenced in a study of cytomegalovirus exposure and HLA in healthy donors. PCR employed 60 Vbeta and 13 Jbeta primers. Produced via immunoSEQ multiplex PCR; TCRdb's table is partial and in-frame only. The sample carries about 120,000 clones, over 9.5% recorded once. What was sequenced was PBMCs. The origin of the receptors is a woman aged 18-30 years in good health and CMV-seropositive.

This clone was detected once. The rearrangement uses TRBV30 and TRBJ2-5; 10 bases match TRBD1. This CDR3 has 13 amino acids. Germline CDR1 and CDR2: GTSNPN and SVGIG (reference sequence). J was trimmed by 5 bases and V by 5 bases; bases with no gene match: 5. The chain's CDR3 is CAWGTGVEETQYF. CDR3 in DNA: TGTGCCTGGGGGACAGGGGTAGAGGAGACCCAGTACTTC.

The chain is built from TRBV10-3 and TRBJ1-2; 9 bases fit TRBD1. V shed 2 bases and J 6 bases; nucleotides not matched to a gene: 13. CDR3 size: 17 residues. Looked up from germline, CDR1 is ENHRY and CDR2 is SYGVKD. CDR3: CAISEPGQGRAVDGYTF. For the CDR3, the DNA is TGTGCCATCAGTGAGCCGGGACAGGGAAGGGCCGTAGATGGCTACACCTTC.

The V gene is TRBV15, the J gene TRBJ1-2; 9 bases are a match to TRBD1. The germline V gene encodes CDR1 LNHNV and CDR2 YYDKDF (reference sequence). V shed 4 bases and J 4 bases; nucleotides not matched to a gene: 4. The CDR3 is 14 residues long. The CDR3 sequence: CATSTRTGVYGYTF. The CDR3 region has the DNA TGTGCCACCAGCACGCGGACAGGGGTCTATGGCTACACCTTC.

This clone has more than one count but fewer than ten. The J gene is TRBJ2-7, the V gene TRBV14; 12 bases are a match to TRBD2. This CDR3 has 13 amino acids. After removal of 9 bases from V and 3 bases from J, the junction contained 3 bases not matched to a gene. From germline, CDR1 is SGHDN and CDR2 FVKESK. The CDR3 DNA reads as TGTGCCAGTAGGACTAGCGGGGACTACGAGCAGTACTTC. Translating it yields CASRTSGDYEQYF.

CDR3 region: CASSLSPTSGSGDTQYF. The CDR3 coding sequence is TGCGCCAGCAGCCTGTCCCCTACTAGCGGGAGTGGTGATACGCAGTATTTT. The V call is TRBV4-1, the J call TRBJ2-3; 11 nucleotides align to TRBD2. Germline CDR1 reads MGHRA; CDR2 reads YSYEKL. This CDR3 has 17 amino acids. Trimming at V came to 4 bases and at J to 6 bases, leaving 12 bases not matched to a gene.

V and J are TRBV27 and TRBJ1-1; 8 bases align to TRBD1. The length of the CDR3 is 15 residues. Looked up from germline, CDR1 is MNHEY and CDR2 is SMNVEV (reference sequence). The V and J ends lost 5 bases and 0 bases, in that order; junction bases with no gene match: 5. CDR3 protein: CASSPTGAVNTEAFF. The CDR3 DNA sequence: TGTGCCAGCAGTCCGACAGGGGCGGTGAACACTGAAGCTTTCTTT.

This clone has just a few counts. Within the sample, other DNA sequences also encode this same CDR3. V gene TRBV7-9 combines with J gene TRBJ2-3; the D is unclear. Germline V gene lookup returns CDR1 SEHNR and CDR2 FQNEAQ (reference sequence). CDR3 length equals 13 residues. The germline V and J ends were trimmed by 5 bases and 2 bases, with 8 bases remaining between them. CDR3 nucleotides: TGTGCCAGCAGCCCCACTAACACAGATACGCAGTATTTT. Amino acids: CASSPTNTDTQYF.

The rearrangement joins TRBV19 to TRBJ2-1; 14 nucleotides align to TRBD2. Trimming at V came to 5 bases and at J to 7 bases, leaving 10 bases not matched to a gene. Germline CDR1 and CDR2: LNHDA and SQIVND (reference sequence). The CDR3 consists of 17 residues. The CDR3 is CASSAGTSGSIWNEQFF. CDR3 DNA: TGTGCCAGTAGTGCCGGGACTAGCGGGAGTATCTGGAATGAGCAGTTCTTC.

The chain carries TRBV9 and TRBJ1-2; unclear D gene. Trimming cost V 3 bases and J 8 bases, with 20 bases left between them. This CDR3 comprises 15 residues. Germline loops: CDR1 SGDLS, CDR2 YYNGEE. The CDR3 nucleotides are TGTGCCAGCAGCGACATTTTGACCGAATTGGGCGGCTACACCTTC. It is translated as CASSDILTELGGYTF. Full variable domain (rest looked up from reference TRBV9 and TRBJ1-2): DSGVTQTPKHLITATGQRVTLRCSPRSGDLSVYWYQQSLDQGLQFLIQYYNGEERAKGNILERFSAQQFPDLHSELNLSSLELGDSALYFCASSDILTELGGYTFGSGTRLTVV.

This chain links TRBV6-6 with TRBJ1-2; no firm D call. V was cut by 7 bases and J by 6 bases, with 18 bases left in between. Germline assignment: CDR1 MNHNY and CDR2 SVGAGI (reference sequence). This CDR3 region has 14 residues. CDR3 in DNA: TGTGCCAGCAAACCAGGCGCCTCCTTCCATGGCTACACCTTC. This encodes CASKPGASFHGYTF.

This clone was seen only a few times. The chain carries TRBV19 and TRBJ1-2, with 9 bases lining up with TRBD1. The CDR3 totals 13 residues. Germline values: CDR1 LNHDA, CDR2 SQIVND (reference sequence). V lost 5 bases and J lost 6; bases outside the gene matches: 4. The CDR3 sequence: CASSPRQGDGYTF. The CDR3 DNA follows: TGTGCCAGTAGTCCGAGACAGGGGGATGGCTACACCTTC.

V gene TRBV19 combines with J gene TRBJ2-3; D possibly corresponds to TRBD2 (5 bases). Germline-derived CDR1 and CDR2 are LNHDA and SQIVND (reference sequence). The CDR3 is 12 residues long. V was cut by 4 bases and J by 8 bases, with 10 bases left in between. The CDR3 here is CASSRETGTQYF. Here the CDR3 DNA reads TGTGCCAGTAGTAGGGAGACGGGTACGCAGTATTTT.

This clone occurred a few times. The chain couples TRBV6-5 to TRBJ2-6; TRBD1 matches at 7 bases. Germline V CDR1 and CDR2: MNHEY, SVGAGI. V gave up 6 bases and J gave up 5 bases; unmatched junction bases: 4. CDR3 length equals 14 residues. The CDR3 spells CASRDRDWANVLTF. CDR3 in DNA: TGTGCCAGCAGAGACAGGGATTGGGCCAACGTCCTGACTTTC.

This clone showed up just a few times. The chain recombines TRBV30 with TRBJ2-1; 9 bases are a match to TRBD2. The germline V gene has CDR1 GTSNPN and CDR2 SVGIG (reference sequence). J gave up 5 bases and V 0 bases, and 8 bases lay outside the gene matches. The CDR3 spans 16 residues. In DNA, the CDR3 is TGTGCCTGGAGTGTACTGGGACTAGCTGTCAACAATGAGCAGTTCTTC. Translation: CAWSVLGLAVNNEQFF.

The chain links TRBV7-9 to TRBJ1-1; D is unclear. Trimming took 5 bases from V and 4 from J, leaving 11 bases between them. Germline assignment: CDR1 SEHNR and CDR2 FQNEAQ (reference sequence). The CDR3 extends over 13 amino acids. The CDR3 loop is CASSPPGFTEAFF. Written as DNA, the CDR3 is TGTGCCAGCAGCCCCCCGGGGTTCACTGAAGCTTTCTTT.

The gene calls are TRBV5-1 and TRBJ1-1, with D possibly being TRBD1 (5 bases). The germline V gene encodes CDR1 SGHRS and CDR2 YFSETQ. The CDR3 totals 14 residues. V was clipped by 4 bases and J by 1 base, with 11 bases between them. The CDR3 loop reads CASSDPGGNTEAFF. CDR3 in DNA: TGCGCCAGCAGCGACCCGGGGGGGAACACTGAAGCTTTCTTT.

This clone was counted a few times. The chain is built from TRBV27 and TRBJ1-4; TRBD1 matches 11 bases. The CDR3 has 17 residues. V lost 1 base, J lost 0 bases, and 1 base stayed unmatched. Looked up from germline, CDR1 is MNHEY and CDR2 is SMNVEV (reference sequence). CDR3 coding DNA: TGTGCCAGCAGTTTATGGGGACAGGGGGCAACTAATGAAAAACTGTTTTTT. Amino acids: CASSLWGQGATNEKLFF.

CDR3 residues: CASSVTTNTEAFF. In nucleotides, the CDR3 is TGCGCCAGCAGCGTTACCACAAACACTGAAGCTTTCTTT. This chain links TRBV5-1 with TRBJ1-1; D gene unclear. V was clipped by 4 bases and J by 2 bases, with 9 bases between them. CDR3 length: 13 residues. Germline CDR1 and CDR2: SGHRS and YFSETQ.

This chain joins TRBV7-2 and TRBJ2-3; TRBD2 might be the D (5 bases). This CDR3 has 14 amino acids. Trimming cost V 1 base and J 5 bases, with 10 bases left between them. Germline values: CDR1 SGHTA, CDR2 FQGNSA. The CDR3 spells CASSLVFRGDTQYF. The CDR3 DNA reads TGTGCCAGCAGCTTAGTTTTCCGGGGAGATACGCAGTATTTT.

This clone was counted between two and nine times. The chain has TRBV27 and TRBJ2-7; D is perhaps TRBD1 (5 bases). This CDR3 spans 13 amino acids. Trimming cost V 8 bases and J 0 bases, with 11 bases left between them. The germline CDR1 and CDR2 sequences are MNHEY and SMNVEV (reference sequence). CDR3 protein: CASGAISSYEQYF. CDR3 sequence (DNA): TGTGCCAGCGGGGCCATTAGCTCCTACGAGCAGTACTTC.

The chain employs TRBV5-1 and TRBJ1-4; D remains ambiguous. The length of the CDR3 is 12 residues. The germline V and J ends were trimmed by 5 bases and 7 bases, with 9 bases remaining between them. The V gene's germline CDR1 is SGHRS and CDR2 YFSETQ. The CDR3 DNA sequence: TGCGCCAGCAGGGAGCCGGGTGAAAAACTGTTTTTT. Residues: CASREPGEKLFF.

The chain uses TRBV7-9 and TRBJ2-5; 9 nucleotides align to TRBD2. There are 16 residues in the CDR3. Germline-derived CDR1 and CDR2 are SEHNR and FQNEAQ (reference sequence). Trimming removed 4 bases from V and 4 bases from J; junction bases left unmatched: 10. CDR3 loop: CASSSPGGGRAETQYF. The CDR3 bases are TGTGCCAGCAGCTCCCCGGGCGGCGGGAGGGCAGAGACCCAGTACTTC. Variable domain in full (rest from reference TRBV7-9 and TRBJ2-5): DTGVSQNPRHKITKRGQNVTFRCDPISEHNRLYWYRQTLGQGPEFLTYFQNEAQLEKSRLLSDRFSAERPKGSFSTLEIQRTEQGDSAMYLCASSSPGGGRAETQYFGPGTRLLVL.

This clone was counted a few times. CDR3 sequence reads: CASSPSPDRDEQYF. CDR3 nucleotide sequence: TGTGCCAGCAGCCCTTCACCGGACAGGGACGAGCAGTACTTC. The chain combines TRBV7-3 with TRBJ2-7, with 8 bases that match TRBD1. J gave up 5 bases and V 5 bases, and 8 bases lay outside the gene matches. The CDR3 contains 14 residues. Germline CDR1 SGHTA, CDR2 FQGTGA.

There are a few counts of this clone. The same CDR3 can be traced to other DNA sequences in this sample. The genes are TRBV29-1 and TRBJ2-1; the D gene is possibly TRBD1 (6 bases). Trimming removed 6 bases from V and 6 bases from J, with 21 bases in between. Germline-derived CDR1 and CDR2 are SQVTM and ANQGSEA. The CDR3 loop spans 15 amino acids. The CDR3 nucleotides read TGCAGCGTAGCACCGGACAGAGGCTCGGGCAATGAGCAGTTCTTC. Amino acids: CSVAPDRGSGNEQFF.

The CDR3, as DNA: TGTGCCAGCAAGGAGCGGGAGGACTCCTACAATGAGCAGTTCTTC. As protein: CASKEREDSYNEQFF. This rearrangement joins TRBV7-8 to TRBJ2-1; 9 bases are a match to TRBD2. The trim removed 7 bases at V and 0 bases at J, leaving 4 bases unmatched. Per the germline V gene, CDR1 is SGHVS and CDR2 is FQNEAQ. The CDR3 loop spans 15 amino acids. Using reference TRBV7-8 and TRBJ2-1 for the parts outside the CDR3, the full variable domain is GAGVSQSPRYKVAKRGQDVALRCDPISGHVSLFWYQQALGQGPEFLTYFQNEAQLDKSGLPSDRFFAERPEGSVSTLKIQRTQQEDSAVYLCASKEREDSYNEQFFGPGTRLTVL.